What follows are 2 T cell receptor beta chains derived from one specimen sequenced in a study of T cells in Graves' hyperthyroidism and ophthalmopathy. Amplified TCR beta CDR3 regions derived from RNA transcripts. The HTBI primer set drove a first-round RT-PCR of the TCR CDR3. TCRdb fed the multiplex PCR reads into MiXCR, producing one record per CDR3 protein. The data show about 560,000 distinct CDR3 sequences, approximately 14% seen once. Sequenced input: blood. The origin of the receptors is a woman in her thirties or forties with Graves' hyperthyroidism.

The V and J genes are TRBV4-1 and TRBJ2-2; no firm D call. Trimming removed 4 bases at V and 2 bases at J, with 14 bases between. The CDR3 runs to 16 residues. Germline-derived CDR1 and CDR2 are MGHRA and YSYEKL. The CDR3 DNA is TGCGCCAGCAGCCCGCTCGGAAAGACAAACACCGGGGAGCTGTTTTTT. Its protein product is CASSPLGKTNTGELFF.

At least ten counts were recorded for this clonotype. The V and J genes are TRBV18 and TRBJ2-2; the D is unclear. V was shortened by 0 bases and J by 4 bases, with 3 bases between the two germline ends. Germline CDR1 is KGHSH and CDR2 is LQKENI. This CDR3 region has 13 residues. The CDR3 is CASSPPPTGELFF. The CDR3 bases are TGTGCCAGCTCACCACCGCCCACCGGGGAGCTGTTTTTT.